This T cell receptor beta chain was retrieved from a study of blood T cell repertoires in COVID-19. The germline V gene has CDR1 MDHEN and CDR2 SYDVKM. The CDR3 is 14 amino acids. With 3 bases removed from V and 10 bases from J, the gap between germline ends came to 18 bases. Sequencing used immunoSEQ multiplex PCR; TCRdb keeps in-frame clones, though not all of them. The sample contains about 77,000 clones, 60% to 80% of which appear only once. This sequence was found in an older man with active or convalescent COVID-19. This chain links TRBV28 with TRBJ1-1; possibly TRBD1 for D (6 bases). The sequenced material came from peripheral blood. CDR3 region: CASSFARDTQVAFF. The CDR3 DNA is TGTGCCAGCAGTTTTGCCCGGGACACCCAGGTAGCTTTCTTT.